Presented here are 13 T cell receptor beta chains from one specimen sequenced in a study of CD8+ T cells in alopecia areata. Treatment described: oral pan-JAK inhibitor, 5-10 mg twice daily. Extracted RNA was reverse transcribed, and the resulting cDNA served as sequencing template. Profiling relied on immunoSEQ multiplex PCR, and the TCRdb table lists in-frame clones only, not all of them. This sample has some 95,000 clones, with 40% to 50% found just once. The sequencing here drew on CD8+ T cells sorted from blood, taken at week 24, from a patient treated with tofacitinib. The receptors were gathered from a human donor with alopecia areata.

The gene calls are TRBV29-1 and TRBJ1-2, with unresolved D. Germline V CDR1 and CDR2: SQVTM, ANQGSEA. V lost 2 bases to trimming and J lost 4 bases, with 14 bases between them. This CDR3 spans 14 amino acids. The CDR3 DNA reads as TGCAGCGTTGAACGGGCTCGTGGCCCCTATGGCTACACCTTC. This gives the protein CSVERARGPYGYTF.

This clone occurred many times. V usage is TRBV7-9 and J usage is TRBJ2-3, with D possibly TRBD2 on 6 matching bases. The germline V gene has CDR1 SEHNR and CDR2 FQNEAQ (reference sequence). The V and J ends lost 2 bases and 4 bases respectively, with 13 bases between them. The CDR3 covers 15 residues. The CDR3 DNA sequence: TGTGCCAGCAGCTTAAACGGGAGAGGGGCAGATACGCAGTATTTT. This translates into CASSLNGRGADTQYF.

The gene calls are TRBV29-1 and TRBJ2-2; D ambiguous. This CDR3 is built from 15 residues. V was pared by 0 bases and J by 2 bases, with 10 bases between. CDR1 is SQVTM, CDR2 ANQGSEA, per germline. CDR3 coding DNA: TGCAGCGTTGAAGAGTCAGAAACTAACACCGGGGAGCTGTTTTTT. Translation gives CSVEESETNTGELFF.

This rearrangement joins TRBV11-2 to TRBJ1-1; 10 bases align to TRBD1. This CDR3 has 14 amino acids. The V segment lost 5 bases and the J segment 12 bases; nucleotides outside the gene matches: 12. Germline assignment: CDR1 SGHAT and CDR2 FQNNGV. Written as DNA, the CDR3 is TGTGCCAGCAGCCCAGAGACAGGGGGCTTGGGGTCTTTCTTT. It codes for CASSPETGGLGSFF.

The J gene is TRBJ2-7, the V gene TRBV2, with no clear D. V was shortened by 4 bases and J by 7 bases, with 8 bases between the two germline ends. Germline V gives CDR1 SNHLY, CDR2 FYNNEI. This CDR3 contains 11 residues. The CDR3 coding sequence is TGTGCCAGCAGTGTGACTCCTGAGCAGTACTTC. This encodes CASSVTPEQYF.

The J gene is TRBJ2-2, the V gene TRBV5-4; D tentatively fits TRBD1 or TRBD2 (6 bases each). The CDR3 is 16 residues long. Trimming took 0 bases from V and 3 from J, leaving 12 bases between them. The germline gives CDR1 SGHNT, CDR2 YYREEE (reference sequence). Written as DNA, the CDR3 is TGTGCCAGCAGCTTGGCCGTGGGGGGCGACACCGGGGAGCTGTTTTTT. Protein product: CASSLAVGGDTGELFF. The full variable domain, rest sourced from reference TRBV5-4 and TRBJ2-2, is ETGVTQSPTHLIKTRGQQVTLRCSSQSGHNTVSWYQQALGQGPQFIFQYYREEENGRGNFPPRFSGLQFPNYSSELNVNALELDDSALYLCASSLAVGGDTGELFFGEGSRLTVL.

V usage is TRBV30 and J usage is TRBJ2-7, with D uncertain. Germline assignment: CDR1 GTSNPN and CDR2 SVGIG (reference sequence). Trimming pared 3 bases from V and 6 bases from J, leaving 9 bases between. This CDR3 region has 11 residues. The CDR3 here is CAWSPSGEQYF. DNA of the CDR3: TGTGCCTGGAGCCCCTCGGGCGAGCAGTACTTC.

The J gene is TRBJ2-7, the V gene TRBV6-1, with 7 bases aligning to TRBD2. V dropped 5 bases and J dropped 4; count of bases not matched to a gene: 5. This CDR3 has 13 residues. Germline V gives CDR1 MNHNS, CDR2 SASEGT. The CDR3 reads CASSRGRGYEQYF. The CDR3 DNA reads TGTGCCAGCAGTCGAGGGCGGGGGTACGAGCAGTACTTC.

J is TRBJ1-1 and V is TRBV7-2; no clear D. Trimming stripped 3 bases from V and 7 bases from J, with 12 bases between. CDR3 length equals 13 residues. Per germline, CDR1 SGHTA and CDR2 FQGNSA. CDR3: CASSFFGRDEAFF. As DNA, the CDR3 is TGTGCCAGCAGCTTTTTTGGAAGAGATGAAGCTTTCTTT.

This clone was counted ten times or more. V usage is TRBV4-1 and J usage is TRBJ2-3; 12 bases align to TRBD2. This CDR3 has 14 residues. V lost 4 bases and J lost 5; bases outside the gene matches: 1. CDR1 is MGHRA and CDR2 is YSYEKL in the germline V gene. Written as DNA, the CDR3 is TGCGCCAGCAGCCCTAGCGGGAGGGGAGATACGCAGTATTTT. It yields the protein CASSPSGRGDTQYF.

The chain employs TRBV6-1 and TRBJ2-7; no firm D call. Trimming stripped 1 base from V and 3 bases from J, with 13 bases between. Germline CDR1 MNHNS, CDR2 SASEGT. The CDR3 is 15 residues long. The CDR3 reads CASSEEGLSVYEQYF. CDR3 sequence (DNA): TGTGCCAGCAGTGAAGAGGGTCTCTCGGTCTACGAGCAGTACTTC.

The genes are TRBV7-8 and TRBJ2-1; 7 bases match TRBD2. The germline gives CDR1 SGHVS, CDR2 FQNEAQ. The CDR3 has 16 amino acids. J gave up 9 bases and V 2 bases, and 13 bases lay outside the gene matches. CDR3 in DNA: TGTGCCAGCAGCTTAATGGAGGGAGGGCCCTCGGGTGAGCAGTTCTTC. This encodes CASSLMEGGPSGEQFF.

This clone was counted a few times. The chain links TRBV4-1 to TRBJ1-1; a possible D gene is TRBD1 (5 bases). The CDR3 has 15 residues. The V gene lost 6 bases and the J gene lost 10 bases, with 24 bases spanning the gap. The germline CDR1 and CDR2 sequences are MGHRA and YSYEKL. CDR3 sequence reads: CASSHGGSMGSGAFF. In DNA, the CDR3 is TGCGCCAGCAGTCACGGGGGTTCGATGGGCAGTGGAGCTTTCTTT.